The entry that follows covers one TCR beta chain sequence. This clone's antigen is unknown. Within one base of it there is no much larger clone, and no base qualities were kept. The sample is drawn from a study of blood T cells in healthy people across ages (dated by TCRdb to between 2015 and 2017). For the study in its entirety: Template switching captured roughly one uniquely barcoded TCR beta cDNA molecule per two T cells in model experiments. Age-related changes in TCR beta repertoire diversity were measured in the study by deep sequencing normalized with unique cDNA molecular identifiers. Four age groups were formed from the donors: young (average roughly 15 years), middle-aged (approximately 40), aged (about 62) and long-lived (more than 75). To avoid experimental bias, donors of different ages were randomly spread across the sequencing lanes. Using the same blood draw, the study looked at two additional independent replicas of 1 million unique cDNA reads for two donors, one aged 18 to 30 and the other aged 80 or older.

Results and caveats for the whole study, not just this receptor: Because the CMV infection status of the donors was unknown, age-related changes in expanded clonotypes may potentially have been confounded. The long-lived group showed more naive CD4+ T cells, fewer expanded clones and increased TCR diversity than the aged group, suggesting age selection. Conclusive comparison of naive and antigen-experienced compartments was prevented by the profiling of bulk unsorted PBMCs. As age increased, observed TCR beta diversity per million T cells dropped in a roughly linear way, and a significant reduction was already evident by age about 40. Estimates of total diversity based on one million sequenced T cells were considered lower bounds and underestimates. Observed TCR beta diversity correlated strongly with the percentage of naive T cells measured by flow cytometry.

The library was prepared using 5' RACE. TCRdb shows the sequencer as Illumina HiSeq 2500. A second roughly 6 to 12 cycle PCR used a sample-barcoded 5' primer and a J-beta primer mix. A unique molecular identifier was introduced onto each TCR beta cDNA molecule by a template-switch 5' adaptor carrying 12 random nucleotides. Each sample yielded at least 3 million CDR3-containing paired-end reads. The Mint cDNA synthesis kit, primed by a TRBC-specific oligonucleotide, was used to synthesize first-strand cDNA from all RNA. Following uracil-DNA glycosylase treatment, a first 18-cycle PCR with universal primers M1SS and BC2_uni_R was performed on all cDNA. Per the authors' processing: For normalization, 1 million high-quality reads, each with a distinct molecular identifier, were randomly selected from each sample. Instead of being binned into consensus sequences, reads that shared molecular identifiers were thrown out. MiTCR, set to a Q25 quality threshold and the strictest error-elimination algorithm, was used for CDR3 identification, clonotype clustering and error correction. A nonparametric unseen species model with Euler transformation was used to estimate a lower bound on total TCR beta diversity. TCRdb reprocessed the public reads (quality trimming at Q25 with fastp, clone calling with MiXCR) and kept in-frame beta chains. Identical CDR3 proteins give one entry, which carries the most common genes and DNA. These V and J calls rely on TCRdb rather than the paper's analysis. This sample holds hundreds of thousands of distinct CDR3 sequences; about half were observed only once. The ten largest clones represent under 35% of the sample.

Donors were 39 systemically healthy Caucasian individuals from Russia aged roughly 6 to 90 years. Around 9.7 milliliters of peripheral blood were collected from each donor into EDTA-treated Vacutainer tubes. PBMCs were isolated by Ficoll-Paque density-gradient centrifugation, with at least 6 million obtained per sample. Total RNA, at least 6 micrograms per sample, was extracted from PBMCs with Trizol reagent. For every donor, an aliquot of PBMCs went through flow cytometry to measure the percentages of naive CD45RAhigh/CD27high T cells. The CDR3 runs 14 amino acids, cysteine and phenylalanine included. The retained sequence is limited to the CDR3, 42 bases, with the frame set at the first base. CDR1 and CDR2, per the germline V gene, are SQVTM and ANQGSEA.

The chain was built from TRBV29-1 and TRBJ2-7, and 7 bases in between align with TRBD1. The DNA end favors TRBJ2-5, so the J call may be wrong. This TCR was sampled from a woman aged 55-70 years in good health. The sequencing sample was made of blood. CDR3 reads: CSVSPTGSLETQYF. The nucleotide sequence reads TGCAGCGTTAGCCCGACAGGGTCGTTGGAGACCCAGTACTTC.